The next 27 T cell receptor beta chains were all read from a single sample in a study of T cells in Graves' hyperthyroidism and ophthalmopathy. Template material for amplifying TCR beta CDR3 regions consisted of RNA transcripts. A first-round RT-PCR of the TCR CDR3 used the HTBI primer set. From the multiplex PCR reads, TCRdb called clonotypes with MiXCR, one entry per CDR3 protein. The sample comprises tens of thousands of distinct CDR3 sequences, approximately 46% of which are singletons, and around a tenth rests with the top ten. Specimen: blood. These receptors were obtained from a young woman with Graves' hyperthyroidism.

V usage is TRBV5-1 and J usage is TRBJ1-5; TRBD1 is a possible D gene (5 bases). Germline-derived CDR1 and CDR2 are SGHRS and YFSETQ. The CDR3 sequence is 15 residues long. The germline V and J ends were trimmed by 0 bases and 0 bases, with 7 bases remaining between them. The CDR3 here is CASSLVGPSNQPQHF. For the CDR3, the DNA is TGCGCCAGCAGCTTGGTGGGACCTAGCAATCAGCCCCAGCATTTT.

This clonotype has a count of ten or more. V usage is TRBV5-1 and J usage is TRBJ2-3; unclear D gene. This CDR3 has 15 residues. Trimming removed 0 bases at V and 2 bases at J, with 10 bases between. Germline assignment: CDR1 SGHRS and CDR2 YFSETQ. The CDR3 DNA sequence: TGCGCCAGCAGCTTGGCCGAGGACGTCACAGATACGCAGTATTTT. This codes for CASSLAEDVTDTQYF.

This clonotype was seen many times. The J gene is TRBJ2-7, the V gene TRBV20-1; TRBD1 agrees at 7 bases. Germline CDR1 DFQATT, CDR2 SNEGSKA (reference sequence). This CDR3 has 14 amino acids. J gave up 1 base and V 3 bases, and 6 bases lay outside the gene matches. CDR3 in amino acids: CSASRDSISYEQYF. The DNA for the CDR3 is TGCAGTGCTAGCCGGGACAGTATATCCTACGAGCAGTACTTC.

This clonotype ranks as medium-sized (0.01 to 0.1%). The CDR3 spells CASSAEGASNQPQHF. The CDR3 DNA reads TGTGCCAGCAGCGCCGAGGGGGCAAGCAATCAGCCCCAGCATTTT. The V gene is TRBV7-6, the J gene TRBJ1-5; 7 bases agree with TRBD1. V was clipped by 5 bases and J by 1 base; unmatched bases: 5. Germline CDR1 reads SGHVS; CDR2 reads FNYEAQ. There are 15 residues in the CDR3.

This clonotype showed up just once. The chain employs TRBV20-1 and TRBJ2-1; a weak D match, TRBD2 (5 bases). V dropped 3 bases and J dropped 7 bases, with 19 bases sitting between them. CDR1 and CDR2 from the germline V gene are DFQATT and SNEGSKA (reference sequence). The CDR3 has 15 residues. CDR3 sequence reads: CSAREAGRVRNEQFF. The CDR3 coding sequence is TGCAGTGCTAGGGAGGCCGGACGGGTTAGGAATGAGCAGTTCTTC.

The chain uses TRBV2 and TRBJ1-6; the match to TRBD1 covers 8 bases. J gave up 8 bases and V 9 bases, and 3 bases lay outside the gene matches. This CDR3 spans 12 amino acids. Germline CDR1 and CDR2: SNHLY and FYNNEI. CDR3 in DNA: TGTGCCAGGGGGGGACAGGATTCACCCCTCCACTTT. Translated, it gives CARGGQDSPLHF.

This clonotype was counted many times. This chain joins TRBV4-1 and TRBJ1-3; D may be TRBD1 (5 bases). Trimming pared 0 bases from V and 0 bases from J, leaving 15 bases between. Germline values: CDR1 MGHRA, CDR2 YSYEKL. This CDR3 spans 18 amino acids. The CDR3 DNA is TGCGCCAGCAGCCAAGAGGGGCGGGTTGAACTCTCTGGAAACACCATATATTTT. This gives the protein CASSQEGRVELSGNTIYF.

The chain joins TRBV7-2 to TRBJ2-1; 10 bases agree with TRBD1. The V gene's germline CDR1 is SGHTA and CDR2 FQGNSA. The CDR3 extends over 16 amino acids. J gave up 7 bases and V 4 bases, and 10 bases lay outside the gene matches. The DNA for the CDR3 is TGTGCCAGCAGCTCCCCAGGGACAGGGGTCGGGAATGAGCAGTTCTTC. Translating it yields CASSSPGTGVGNEQFF.

This clonotype was seen repeatedly, ten times or more. The chain combines TRBV9 with TRBJ2-2; 9 positions match TRBD2. This CDR3 region has 15 residues. The germline gives CDR1 SGDLS, CDR2 YYNGEE. Trimming cost V 6 bases and J 5 bases; bases outside gene matches: 8. The CDR3 loop reads CASTPLAGQTGELFF. CDR3 bases: TGTGCCAGCACTCCGCTAGCGGGACAAACCGGGGAGCTGTTTTTT.

The J gene is TRBJ1-2, the V gene TRBV6-6; 8 nucleotides match TRBD1. Germline trimming cut 11 bases from V and 5 bases from J; bases unmatched to any gene: 10. Germline CDR1 reads MNHNY; CDR2 reads SVGAGI (reference sequence). The CDR3 sequence is 13 residues long. CDR3 loop: CAGAGDRSYGYTF. The DNA for the CDR3 is TGTGCCGGCGCGGGGGACAGGTCTTATGGCTACACCTTC.

This chain uses TRBV19 with TRBJ2-2, with TRBD2 matching over 14 bases. J lost 6 bases, V lost 3 bases, and 3 bases had no gene match. Germline V gene data show CDR1 as LNHDA and CDR2 as SQIVND (reference sequence). The CDR3 contains 16 residues. CDR3 sequence: CASSMSTSGRAGELFF. The CDR3 DNA reads as TGTGCCAGTAGTATGTCGACTAGCGGGAGGGCCGGGGAGCTGTTTTTT.

Remarks on this clonotype: One junction end disagrees with the germline gene, perhaps due to a read error. The rearrangement links TRBV30 to TRBJ2-2; D uncertain. Germline loops: CDR1 GTSNPN, CDR2 SVGIG (reference sequence). The CDR3 has 13 amino acids. CDR3 sequence reads: CVWSARNTGELFF. CDR3 coding DNA: TGTGTCTGGAGTGCCAGGAACACCGGGGAGCTGTTTTTT.

The V gene is TRBV7-9, the J gene TRBJ1-6, with 10 bases that match TRBD1. The germline CDR1 and CDR2 sequences are SEHNR and FQNEAQ (reference sequence). CDR3 size: 15 residues. Trimming took 1 base from V and 7 from J; bases not matched to a gene: 1. Here the CDR3 reads CASSLGQGANSPLHF. The CDR3 DNA reads TGTGCCAGCAGCTTAGGACAGGGGGCGAATTCACCCCTCCACTTT.

Relative to its sample, this clonotype is medium-sized (0.01 to 0.1%). The chain couples TRBV7-3 to TRBJ2-1; 10 positions agree with TRBD2. The CDR3 covers 15 residues. Germline CDR1 and CDR2: SGHTA and FQGTGA. The V and J ends lost 2 bases and 5 bases, in that order; junction bases with no gene match: 3. The CDR3 sequence is CASSLFLAGDNEQFF. In nucleotides, the CDR3 is TGTGCCAGCAGCTTATTTCTAGCGGGAGACAATGAGCAGTTCTTC.

As for this clonotype: An end of the junction does not agree with germline; a read error may underlie this. The V gene is TRBV5-1, the J gene TRBJ1-5; D is perhaps TRBD1 (6 bases). This CDR3 spans 13 amino acids. Germline CDR1 reads SGHRS; CDR2 reads YFSETQ. CDR3 in amino acids: CASSSGTNTGELF. The CDR3 bases are TGCGCCAGCAGCTCTGGGACAAATACCGGGGAGCTGTTT.

The CDR3 here is CASSRDKGVGETQYF. The CDR3 nucleotides read TGTGCCAGCAGTCGAGATAAAGGGGTTGGGGAGACCCAGTACTTC. The chain is built from TRBV14 and TRBJ2-5, with D maybe TRBD1 (5 bases). The CDR3 loop spans 15 amino acids. Germline V CDR1 and CDR2: SGHDN, FVKESK. V was shortened by 6 bases and J by 5 bases, with 19 bases between the two germline ends.

This clonotype is medium-sized within its sample. V is TRBV19 and J is TRBJ1-6; TRBD1 is a possible D gene (5 bases). From germline, CDR1 is LNHDA and CDR2 SQIVND (reference sequence). The CDR3 contains 13 residues. V was cut by 7 bases and J by 9 bases, with 13 bases left in between. Here the CDR3 DNA reads TGTGCCAGTAAGAGTGGGGGGGGTTCACCCCTCCACTTT. It codes for CASKSGGGSPLHF. Full variable domain (outside the CDR3, taken from reference TRBV19 and TRBJ1-6): DGGITQSPKYLFRKEGQNVTLSCEQNLNHDAMYWYRQDPGQGLRLIYYSQIVNDFQKGDIAEGYSVSREKKESFPLTVTSAQKNPTAFYLCASKSGGGSPLHFGNGTRLTVT.

This clonotype was detected many times. The chain uses TRBV12-3 or TRBV12-4 and TRBJ2-1; 7 positions match TRBD2. The CDR3 contains 14 residues. V lost 7 bases, J lost 5 bases, and 8 bases stayed unmatched. CDR3 amino acids: CASIITSANNEQFF. The CDR3 bases are TGTGCCAGCATTATCACTAGCGCCAACAATGAGCAGTTCTTC.

V and J are TRBV7-2 and TRBJ2-7, with D unresolved. The V end lost 0 bases, the J end lost 4 bases, and 7 bases lay between the germline ends. The CDR3 has 13 residues. CDR1 is SGHTA, CDR2 FQGNSA, per germline. In DNA, the CDR3 is TGTGCCAGCAGCTTAGCTTCTCTATACGAGCAGTACTTC. Its translation: CASSLASLYEQYF.

This clonotype has a single count. This rearrangement joins TRBV11-2 to TRBJ2-7; D possibly uses TRBD1 or TRBD2 (6 bases each). V gave up 5 bases and J gave up 2 bases, with 19 bases separating them. CDR1 is SGHAT and CDR2 is FQNNGV in the germline V gene. The CDR3 sequence is 16 residues long. DNA for the CDR3: TGTGCCAGCAGCCCCGTGGGGGGCGGAGGACCCTACGAGCAGTACTTC. The encoded protein is CASSPVGGGGPYEQYF. Full variable domain (rest looked up from reference TRBV11-2 and TRBJ2-7): EAGVAQSPRYKIIEKRQSVAFWCNPISGHATLYWYQQILGQGPKLLIQFQNNGVVDDSQLPKDRFSAERLKGVDSTLKIQPAKLEDSAVYLCASSPVGGGGPYEQYFGPGTRLTVT.

The sample holds many counts of this clonotype. The chain joins TRBV6-6 to TRBJ2-3, with TRBD2 as a possible D gene (6 bases). Germline V gene data show CDR1 as MNHNY and CDR2 as SVGAGI (reference sequence). The CDR3 runs to 12 residues. V gave up 5 bases and J gave up 7 bases, with 10 bases separating them. CDR3 sequence: CASSNLANTQYF. CDR3 DNA: TGTGCCAGCAGTAATCTAGCGAATACGCAGTATTTT.

This clonotype was detected ten times or more. The chain employs TRBV20-1 and TRBJ1-1, with no clear D. Trimming stripped 3 bases from V and 5 bases from J, with 13 bases between. The CDR3 length is 13 residues. Germline V gene sequence: CDR1 DFQATT, CDR2 SNEGSKA (reference sequence). The CDR3 reads CSARVGPSTEAFF. In nucleotides, the CDR3 is TGCAGTGCTAGGGTAGGACCGTCTACTGAAGCTTTCTTT.

This clonotype was counted ten times or more. The chain recombines TRBV12-3 or TRBV12-4 with TRBJ2-3; 9 bases line up with TRBD1. The CDR3 extends over 15 amino acids. V dropped 5 bases and J dropped 7; count of bases not matched to a gene: 10. This CDR3 reads CASSDRDRVENTQYF. CDR3 coding DNA: TGTGCCAGCAGTGACCGGGACAGGGTGGAGAATACGCAGTATTTT.

This clonotype was seen at least ten times. CDR3 sequence: CASSLTLGNTRAFF. CDR3 in DNA: TGCGCCAGCAGCTTGACTTTGGGCAACACGAGAGCTTTCTTT. The chain combines TRBV5-1 with TRBJ1-1; no reliable D call. The CDR3 covers 14 residues. Trimming removed 1 base from V and 10 bases from J, with 17 bases in between. Germline V gives CDR1 SGHRS, CDR2 YFSETQ.

As for this clonotype: Without the conserved terminal phenylalanine or tryptophan, this CDR3 likely stems from a read error. The V gene is TRBV7-9, the J gene TRBJ2-6; no firm D call. V was shortened by 5 bases and J by 16 bases, with 6 bases between the two germline ends. This CDR3 spans 9 amino acids. CDR1 is SEHNR, CDR2 FQNEAQ, per germline (reference sequence). The CDR3 is CASSRQLTS. The CDR3 DNA reads TGTGCCAGCAGCCGTCAACTGACTAGC.

In its sample, this clonotype was seen many times. The gene calls are TRBV5-4 and TRBJ1-4; possibly TRBD1 for D (6 bases). This CDR3 has 14 amino acids. V was shortened by 3 bases and J by 7 bases, with 13 bases between the two germline ends. The germline CDR1 and CDR2 sequences are SGHNT and YYREEE (reference sequence). The CDR3 reads CASSYGQFGEKLFF. CDR3 DNA: TGTGCCAGCAGCTACGGACAGTTTGGTGAAAAACTGTTTTTT.

This clonotype was counted at least ten times. V gene TRBV5-1 combines with J gene TRBJ2-3; D gene ambiguous. Germline V gene lookup returns CDR1 SGHRS and CDR2 YFSETQ. The V end was cut by 0 bases, the J end by 0 bases, with 8 bases between. The CDR3 runs to 15 residues. CDR3 DNA sequence: TGCGCCAGCAGCTTGGTTCCATCTAGCACAGATACGCAGTATTTT. Protein product: CASSLVPSSTDTQYF.